Each of the 28 T cell receptor beta chains below was sequenced from the same sample in a study of T cell repertoires in cytomegalovirus infection. The antigens of these receptors remain unknown. TCRdb called the reads again in MiXCR, with one record for every CDR3 protein. Of roughly 990,000 distinct CDR3 sequences listed, around 30% were seen once; the top ten hold over 11%. The specimen comprised cultured CD8+ T cells from PBMCs, sampled from culture after CMV antigen stimulation. The source of these receptors is a human donor in good health (CMV status not recorded). Some clones in this sample may be carry-over from other donors' samples.

This clonotype was counted ten times or more. The CDR3 loop is CASSLDPQGGMFEQFF. CDR3 nucleotides: TGTGCCAGCAGCTTAGATCCCCAGGGGGGTATGTTTGAGCAGTTCTTC. The rearrangement joins TRBV11-2 to TRBJ2-1; TRBD1 is a possible D gene (7 bases). Germline values: CDR1 SGHAT, CDR2 FQNNGV. This CDR3 contains 16 residues. V lost 0 bases and J lost 9, with 18 bases in between.

This clonotype was detected a few times. The V gene is TRBV5-8, the J gene TRBJ2-5; 13 nucleotides match TRBD2. This CDR3 contains 17 residues. V gave up 1 base and J gave up 5 bases; unmatched junction bases: 8. The germline V gene encodes CDR1 SGHTS and CDR2 YDEGEE. The chain's CDR3 is CASSLTLLAGGLETQYF. CDR3 DNA: TGTGCCAGCAGCTTGACTTTACTAGCGGGGGGGCTGGAGACCCAGTACTTC.

This chain uses TRBV19 with TRBJ1-1; D may be TRBD1 (6 bases). V gave up 6 bases and J gave up 0 bases, with 14 bases separating them. The length of the CDR3 is 15 residues. Per the germline V gene, CDR1 is LNHDA and CDR2 is SQIVND (reference sequence). CDR3 sequence: CASRNPGQMNTEAFF. For the CDR3, the DNA is TGTGCCAGTAGAAACCCGGGACAAATGAACACTGAAGCTTTCTTT.

The rearrangement links TRBV4-3 to TRBJ2-1; D gene ambiguous. Per the germline V gene, CDR1 is LGHNA and CDR2 is YSLEER. V was trimmed by 0 bases and J by 6 bases, leaving 15 bases between them. The CDR3 has 16 residues. The CDR3, as DNA: TGCGCCAGCAGCCAAGATCCTTTCGGCAGTTTCAATGAGCAGTTCTTC. Protein: CASSQDPFGSFNEQFF.

This clonotype has just a few counts. V usage is TRBV12-3 or TRBV12-4 and J usage is TRBJ2-3; 7 positions agree with TRBD1. After removal of 6 bases from V and 7 bases from J, the junction contained 7 bases not matched to a gene. CDR3 length: 13 residues. CDR3 coding DNA: TGTGCCAGCAGGCAGGGGGTGGGGAATACGCAGTATTTT. Translating gives CASRQGVGNTQYF.

This clonotype was picked up many times. The chain is built from TRBV27 and TRBJ1-5; 10 bases match TRBD1. CDR1 and CDR2 from the germline V gene are MNHEY and SMNVEV (reference sequence). The CDR3 covers 15 residues. Trimming cost V 4 bases and J 5 bases; bases outside gene matches: 5. The CDR3 here is CASSSWTGGDQPQHF. The CDR3 region has the DNA TGTGCCAGCAGTTCCTGGACAGGGGGGGATCAGCCCCAGCATTTT.

V usage is TRBV11-3 and J usage is TRBJ2-1; 7 bases align to TRBD1. Trimming removed 5 bases from V and 0 bases from J; junction bases left unmatched: 7. The CDR3 contains 16 residues. CDR1 and CDR2 (germline): SGHNT, YENEEA. The chain's CDR3 is CASSHFGDSSYNEQFF. CDR3 DNA: TGTGCCAGCAGCCATTTTGGGGACAGCTCCTACAATGAGCAGTTCTTC.

The genes are TRBV7-9 and TRBJ2-1; TRBD1 agrees at 9 bases. Trimming took 7 bases from V and 9 from J; bases not matched to a gene: 13. Germline lookup yields CDR1 SEHNR and CDR2 FQNEAQ (reference sequence). The CDR3 loop spans 15 amino acids. The CDR3 region is CASTIPGQGIGEQFF. DNA for the CDR3: TGTGCCAGCACCATACCGGGACAGGGTATCGGTGAGCAGTTCTTC.

The rearrangement links TRBV18 to TRBJ2-1; TRBD1 matches at 11 bases. Germline values: CDR1 KGHSH, CDR2 LQKENI. V shed 1 base, J shed 6 bases, and the junction held 14 bases outside the gene matches. The CDR3 length is 19 residues. In DNA form, the CDR3 reads TGTGCCAGCTCACCACAAGGACAGGGGGCGTCTCGCAGGTCCAATGAGCAGTTCTTC. The encoded protein is CASSPQGQGASRRSNEQFF.

The chain links TRBV7-9 to TRBJ1-1; D call uncertain. The length of the CDR3 is 12 residues. The V end was cut by 7 bases, the J end by 6 bases, with 12 bases between. Germline assignment: CDR1 SEHNR and CDR2 FQNEAQ (reference sequence). CDR3 in amino acids: CASKGEPPEAFF. For the CDR3, the DNA is TGTGCCAGCAAGGGAGAGCCCCCTGAAGCTTTCTTT.

This clonotype was picked up a small number of times. The CDR3 loop reads CASSLMSLHEAFF. Here the CDR3 DNA reads TGTGCCAGCAGCCTGATGTCACTCCATGAAGCTTTCTTT. This chain uses TRBV7-2 with TRBJ1-1; the D is unclear. Trimming pared 5 bases from V and 7 bases from J, leaving 14 bases between. The CDR3 has 13 amino acids. From germline, CDR1 is SGHTA and CDR2 FQGNSA.

Only a few counts were recorded for this clonotype. The V gene is TRBV19, the J gene TRBJ1-2, with 10 bases matching TRBD1. The CDR3 covers 12 residues. Losses at the gene ends were 6 bases for V and 8 bases for J; bases not matched to a gene: 3. In germline, CDR1 is LNHDA, CDR2 SQIVND (reference sequence). This CDR3 reads CASSGTGVGYTF. CDR3 DNA sequence: TGTGCCAGTAGCGGGACAGGGGTAGGCTACACCTTC.

This sequence joins TRBV28 and TRBJ1-4, with a weak D call TRBD1 (6 bases). Deletions cut 4 bases from V and 12 bases from J, with 18 bases between. Germline loops: CDR1 MDHEN, CDR2 SYDVKM. The CDR3 sequence is 14 residues long. In DNA, the CDR3 is TGTGCCAGCAGTTCGCTGGACAGTCGCGGGGAACTGTTTTTT. Translation gives CASSSLDSRGELFF.

This clonotype was recorded at least ten times. The chain recombines TRBV7-2 with TRBJ2-3, with 16 bases that match TRBD2. Losses at the gene ends were 5 bases for V and 6 bases for J; bases not matched to a gene: 11. CDR3 length: 18 amino acids. The germline gives CDR1 SGHTA, CDR2 FQGNSA. CDR3 nucleotides: TGTGCCAGCAGCGGGACTAGCGGGGGGGCTAGGAGGTTCGATACGCAGTATTTT. Translated: CASSGTSGGARRFDTQYF.

V gene TRBV19 combines with J gene TRBJ2-7, with 8 bases lining up with TRBD2. Per germline, CDR1 LNHDA and CDR2 SQIVND (reference sequence). V was clipped by 3 bases and J by 3 bases; unmatched bases: 4. This CDR3 comprises 14 residues. The CDR3 loop is CASSMGSGGYEQYF. The CDR3 DNA follows: TGTGCCAGTAGTATGGGCAGCGGGGGCTACGAGCAGTACTTC.

There are a few counts of this clonotype. This chain connects TRBV19 to TRBJ2-3; no firm D call. V was shortened by 5 bases and J by 6 bases, with 9 bases between the two germline ends. CDR1 is LNHDA, CDR2 SQIVND, per germline (reference sequence). The CDR3 is made up of 12 amino acids. The CDR3 spells CASSVYSDTQYF. The CDR3, as DNA: TGTGCCAGTAGTGTCTACAGCGATACGCAGTATTTT.

This clonotype was detected only a few times. This CDR3 reads CASSSRDNQPYFSSYEQYF. The CDR3 DNA is TGTGCCAGCAGCTCCCGGGACAACCAACCCTATTTTAGCTCCTACGAGCAGTACTTC. This chain joins TRBV7-6 and TRBJ2-7, with a tentative D call TRBD1 (6 bases). The CDR3 has 19 residues. V dropped 4 bases and J dropped 0 bases, with 25 bases sitting between them. The germline CDR1 and CDR2 sequences are SGHVS and FNYEAQ.

The chain uses TRBV25-1 and TRBJ2-5; D call uncertain. Trimming removed 1 base from V and 4 bases from J, with 13 bases in between. The V gene's germline CDR1 is MGHDK and CDR2 SYGVNS. CDR3 size: 15 residues. CDR3 DNA sequence: TGTGCCAGCAGTGAATCATTGAAGTGGGGAGAGACCCAGTACTTC. It yields the protein CASSESLKWGETQYF. The full variable domain, in which reference TRBV25-1 and TRBJ2-5 provide the parts outside the CDR3, is EADIYQTPRYLVIGTGKKITLECSQTMGHDKMYWYQQDPGMELHLIHYSYGVNSTEKGDLSSESTVSRIRTEHFPLTLESARPSHTSQYLCASSESLKWGETQYFGPGTRLLVL.

The sample holds a few counts of this clonotype. V usage is TRBV12-3 or TRBV12-4 and J usage is TRBJ2-7; D is possibly TRBD1 (6 bases). The germline V and J ends were trimmed by 5 bases and 0 bases, with 14 bases remaining between them. The CDR3 is made up of 15 amino acids. The CDR3 DNA follows: TGTGCCAGCAGTCCCGGGACATGGAGCTCCTACGAGCAGTACTTC. Amino acids: CASSPGTWSSYEQYF.

The chain couples TRBV19 to TRBJ1-4; D is perhaps TRBD1 (5 bases). V dropped 3 bases and J dropped 8 bases, with 13 bases sitting between them. Germline CDR1 and CDR2: LNHDA and SQIVND (reference sequence). The CDR3 totals 14 residues. The chain's CDR3 is CASSISGTHEKLFF. CDR3 DNA: TGTGCCAGTAGTATTTCCGGGACCCACGAAAAACTGTTTTTT.

A remark on this clonotype: A much larger clone is a single base away; this may be a read error. The chain carries TRBV6-6 and TRBJ2-2; D unclear. From germline, CDR1 is MNHNY and CDR2 SVGAGI (reference sequence). V gave up 6 bases and J gave up 3 bases, with 5 bases separating them. There are 12 residues in the CDR3. In nucleotides, the CDR3 is TGTGCCAGCAGGGCGTACACCGGGGAGCTGTTTTTT. Protein: CASRAYTGELFF.

This clonotype was recorded a few times. The V call is TRBV29-1, the J call TRBJ2-1; 7 bases align to TRBD2. The CDR3 covers 12 residues. Germline trimming cut 2 bases from V and 8 bases from J; bases unmatched to any gene: 3. Germline V gene data show CDR1 as SQVTM and CDR2 as ANQGSEA. The CDR3 here is CSVENRGDEQFF. In DNA form, the CDR3 reads TGCAGCGTTGAAAACCGGGGGGATGAGCAGTTCTTC.

This clonotype has only a few counts. The chain links TRBV4-2 to TRBJ2-4, with 8 bases matching TRBD2. With 0 bases clipped from V and 6 bases from J, the junction kept 7 bases outside the gene matches. Germline CDR1 reads LGHNA; CDR2 reads YNFKEQ. This CDR3 has 16 amino acids. Here the CDR3 reads CASSQDGGGHSNIQYF. For the CDR3, the DNA is TGTGCCAGCAGCCAAGACGGGGGGGGGCATTCAAACATTCAGTACTTC.

With regard to this clonotype: An end of the junction differs from the germline gene, which may be a read error. J is TRBJ2-5 and V is TRBV7-6, with D uncertain. Germline V CDR1 and CDR2: SGHVS, FNYEAQ. This CDR3 spans 13 amino acids. The CDR3 DNA reads as TGTGTCAGCAGCTTGGGGATCGAAGAGACCCAGTACTTC. This encodes CVSSLGIEETQYF.

The V gene is TRBV6-2 or TRBV6-3, the J gene TRBJ2-7, with TRBD2 as a possible D gene (6 bases). The V end lost 5 bases, the J end lost 2 bases, and 13 bases lay between the germline ends. Germline V CDR1 and CDR2: MNHEY, SVGEGT. This CDR3 is built from 14 residues. The CDR3 coding sequence is TGTGCCAGCAGTATGTACCCGGGGGCCTACGAGCAGTACGTC. Its protein product is CASSMYPGAYEQYV.

The chain couples TRBV19 to TRBJ1-5; D unresolved. Germline V lookup: CDR1 LNHDA, CDR2 SQIVND (reference sequence). The CDR3 is 15 amino acids. The V end lost 9 bases, the J end lost 4 bases, and 19 bases lay between the germline ends. Here the CDR3 DNA reads TGTGCCAGCGCCGTTACGGACGCACCAAATCAGCCCCAGCATTTT. It encodes CASAVTDAPNQPQHF.

This clonotype was counted many times. The chain joins TRBV7-9 to TRBJ2-7, with 8 bases that match TRBD2. The germline gives CDR1 SEHNR, CDR2 FQNEAQ (reference sequence). V shed 4 bases and J 5 bases; nucleotides not matched to a gene: 7. The CDR3 extends over 14 amino acids. CDR3 nucleotide sequence: TGTGCCAGCAGCTCAAAGCGGGGGAGCCACGAGCAGTACTTC. It is translated as CASSSKRGSHEQYF. Using reference TRBV7-9 and TRBJ2-7 for the parts outside the CDR3, the full variable domain is DTGVSQNPRHKITKRGQNVTFRCDPISEHNRLYWYRQTLGQGPEFLTYFQNEAQLEKSRLLSDRFSAERPKGSFSTLEIQRTEQGDSAMYLCASSSKRGSHEQYFGPGTRLTVT.

This clonotype has ten or more counts. J is TRBJ2-5 and V is TRBV4-2, with a possible D match to TRBD2 (5 bases). This CDR3 has 15 amino acids. Trimming removed 0 bases from V and 5 bases from J, with 13 bases in between. CDR1 LGHNA and CDR2 YNFKEQ come from the germline V gene. CDR3 sequence reads: CASSQDNEGFETQYF. The CDR3 DNA sequence: TGTGCCAGCAGCCAAGATAATGAGGGATTCGAGACCCAGTACTTC.